This is a list of T cell receptor beta chains from one sample in a study of early T cells in non-severe SARS-CoV-2 infection. TCRdb ran MiXCR on the 5' RACE reads and lists one entry per CDR3 protein. The sample yields some 30,000 distinct CDR3 sequences, roughly 4.7% seen once. Sequenced input: whole blood. The receptors were gathered from an adult who was a healthcare worker with PCR-confirmed SARS-CoV-2 infection or an uninfected control (not recorded which). CDR3s include the opening cysteine and the closing phenylalanine or tryptophan. Some rows have no size entry. The others give once, few or many, or a class for an expanded clone.

v_gene | abundance | CDR3aa
TRBV7-6 | few | CASSLEQGASYEQYF
TRBV6-2/TRBV6-3 | many | CASSYSGKQETQYF
TRBV6-6 | medium-sized | CASSYLGQGYSPLHF
TRBV25-1 | few | CASSGARTGGSGNTIYF
TRBV10-1 | few | CASSESEAQETQYF
TRBV20-1 | few | CSARGGGDRLGTEAFF
TRBV6-2/TRBV6-3 | - | CASSYTGYEQYF
TRBV6-5 | - | CASSPSEDRAYEQYF
TRBV27 | - | CASSPRTSGPYEQYF
TRBV9 | many | CASSVGVSGAGELFF
TRBV4-1 | many | CASSQGDRANNEQFF
TRBV7-9 | few | CASSQGAGPYGYTF
TRBV9 | many | CASSVMGEETQYF
TRBV12-3/TRBV12-4 | many | CATIWSGTDTQYF
TRBV24-1 | few | CATSDFGSQSNEQFF
TRBV20-1 | few | CSARVGGAYNTEAFF
TRBV7-2 | few | CASSLVTRADTQYF
TRBV6-5 | many | CASRVRGTTPLAGENTGELFF
TRBV29-1 | few | CSVVGYYNEQFF
TRBV18 | many | CASSPGKSYNEQFF
TRBV5-1 | many | CASSGTDRAGAEAFF
TRBV2 | many | CASSEEFHEQYF
TRBV2 | few | CASSAHPDNEQFF
TRBV6-5 | few | CASSSTSGKNEQFF
TRBV2 | many | CASSEEIIDQPQHF
TRBV11-2 | many | CASSSYQGQGYTF
TRBV6-4 | many | CASSNSDTQYF
TRBV7-9 | many | CASSYGTGGSYEQYF
TRBV10-2 | - | CASSAAGGPIEQYF
TRBV6-2/TRBV6-3 | many | CASRTGGTVYEQYF
TRBV5-1 | many | CASSPGREDEQFF
TRBV6-1 | many | CASRGLAGGLRGELFF
TRBV4-1 | many | CASSPGRGAQVHEKLFF
TRBV19 | many | CANIFDGTDTQYF
TRBV19 | many | CASSIRRVLYGYTF
TRBV6-5 | few | CATATISRFTEAFF
TRBV6-5 | - | CASSTTTGAGELFF
TRBV2 | many | CAEQGSNTGELFF
TRBV7-3 | - | CASSLRRLAGYNEQFF
TRBV12-3/TRBV12-4 | many | CASTRAGEVYEQFF
TRBV7-8 | few | CASSLTPVLTGANVLTF
TRBV6-2/TRBV6-3 | many | CASSLPGLHNEQFF
TRBV29-1 | few | CSVDAAADTQYF
TRBV6-8 | few | CASSYLADRLQETQYF
TRBV12-5 | many | CASGRGQVNTGELFF
TRBV5-4 | few | CASSRVGTDTQYF
TRBV7-6 | many | CASSLGGGRTKNIQYF
TRBV5-1 | many | CASSSGTGILDNEQFF
TRBV12-3/TRBV12-4 | many | CASGGTSGSAFAGELFF
TRBV6-2/TRBV6-3 | many | CASKNTGTAGSGELFF
TRBV6-1 | many | CASSRRLRSGGDYEQYF